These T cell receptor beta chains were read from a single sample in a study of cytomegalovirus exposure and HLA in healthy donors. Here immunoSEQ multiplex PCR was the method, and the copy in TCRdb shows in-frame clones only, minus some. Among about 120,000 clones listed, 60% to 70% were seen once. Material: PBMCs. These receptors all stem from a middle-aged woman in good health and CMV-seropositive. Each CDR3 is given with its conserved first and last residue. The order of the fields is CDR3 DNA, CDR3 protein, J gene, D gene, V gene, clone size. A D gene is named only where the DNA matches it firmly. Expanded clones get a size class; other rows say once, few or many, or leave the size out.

CDR3nt: TGCGCCAGCAGCGCCTTAGCGGGAGTACGGGAGACCCAGTACTTC; CDR3aa: CASSALAGVRETQYF; j_gene: TRBJ2-5; d_gene: TRBD2; v_gene: TRBV5-1; abundance: NA
CDR3nt: TGTGCCAGCAGCCCCTCATTGGCGGTTGCCAGCTCTGGAAACACCATATATTTT; CDR3aa: CASSPSLAVASSGNTIYF; j_gene: TRBJ1-3; d_gene: NA; v_gene: TRBV9; abundance: few
CDR3nt: TGCGCCAGCAGCCCAGGGACAGGCCTGCTAGCCAAAAACATTCAGTACTTC; CDR3aa: CASSPGTGLLAKNIQYF; j_gene: TRBJ2-4; d_gene: TRBD1; v_gene: TRBV5-1; abundance: NA
CDR3nt: TGTGCCAGCAGCTTGGAAGGACAGGGTTTGACAAATGAGCAGTTCTTC; CDR3aa: CASSLEGQGLTNEQFF; j_gene: TRBJ2-1; d_gene: TRBD1; v_gene: TRBV5-6; abundance: NA
CDR3nt: TGTGCCAGCTCACCAAGAAGGGACGTCCTGGACAGATTGAACCACGAGCAGTACTTC; CDR3aa: CASSPRRDVLDRLNHEQYF; j_gene: TRBJ2-7; d_gene: NA; v_gene: TRBV18; abundance: NA
CDR3nt: TGTGCCAGCAGCTTCAGTCTGAATGAGCAGTTCTTC; CDR3aa: CASSFSLNEQFF; j_gene: TRBJ2-1; d_gene: NA; v_gene: TRBV7-9; abundance: few
CDR3nt: TGTGCCAGCCACGGACAAAGGCAAGAGACCCAGTACTTC; CDR3aa: CASHGQRQETQYF; j_gene: TRBJ2-5; d_gene: NA; v_gene: TRBV10-3; abundance: NA
CDR3nt: TGTGCTAGTGGCCCCTCGGGGGGAGGGGCTGACGGGGAGCTGTTTTTT; CDR3aa: CASGPSGGGADGELFF; j_gene: TRBJ2-2; d_gene: TRBD2; v_gene: TRBV12-5; abundance: NA
CDR3nt: TGTGCCAGCAGCATTGGGTCAGGAGATACGCAGTATTTT; CDR3aa: CASSIGSGDTQYF; j_gene: TRBJ2-3; d_gene: NA; v_gene: TRBV7-9; abundance: NA
CDR3nt: TGTGCCAGCAGGCCGCTATTGTCAGATACGCAGTATTTT; CDR3aa: CASRPLLSDTQYF; j_gene: TRBJ2-3; d_gene: NA; v_gene: TRBV27; abundance: NA
CDR3nt: TGTGCCAGCAGCGCCCGGGACAGGGCACCCAATGAGCAGTTCTTC; CDR3aa: CASSARDRAPNEQFF; j_gene: TRBJ2-1; d_gene: TRBD1; v_gene: TRBV11-1; abundance: NA
CDR3nt: TGTGCCAGCAGCTTCGACAGCTTTTTGAACACTGAAGCTTTCTTT; CDR3aa: CASSFDSFLNTEAFF; j_gene: TRBJ1-1; d_gene: NA; v_gene: TRBV5-6; abundance: once
CDR3nt: TGCGCCAGCAGTGGAGGGGACAGAACCTACGAGCAGTACTTC; CDR3aa: CASSGGDRTYEQYF; j_gene: TRBJ2-7; d_gene: TRBD1; v_gene: TRBV10-1; abundance: NA
CDR3nt: TGTGCCAGCAGCTTCCAGAAGGCGGTTAACACCGGGGAGCTGTTTTTT; CDR3aa: CASSFQKAVNTGELFF; j_gene: TRBJ2-2; d_gene: NA; v_gene: TRBV5-5; abundance: NA
CDR3nt: TGTGCCAGCAGACCCCGGGACAGGCCTAATGAAAAACTGTTTTTT; CDR3aa: CASRPRDRPNEKLFF; j_gene: TRBJ1-4; d_gene: TRBD1; v_gene: TRBV5-4; abundance: NA
CDR3nt: TGTGCCAGCAGCCGAATCCTAAGAGAGACCCAGTACTTC; CDR3aa: CASSRILRETQYF; j_gene: TRBJ2-5; d_gene: NA; v_gene: TRBV28; abundance: NA
CDR3nt: TGTGCCAGCAGCTCACTAGCGGACAATGAGCAGTTCTTC; CDR3aa: CASSSLADNEQFF; j_gene: TRBJ2-1; d_gene: TRBD2; v_gene: TRBV28; abundance: NA
CDR3nt: TGTGCCAGCAGAGGCATTGCGGTGGGGACCCAGTACTTC; CDR3aa: CASRGIAVGTQYF; j_gene: TRBJ2-5; d_gene: NA; v_gene: TRBV7-2; abundance: NA
CDR3nt: TGTGCCAGCAGCATCCTAGCGGGGGTAGCCAAAAACATTCAGTACTTC; CDR3aa: CASSILAGVAKNIQYF; j_gene: TRBJ2-4; d_gene: TRBD2; v_gene: TRBV7-9; abundance: few
CDR3nt: TGCAGCGTTGAAGTTTCACGGGAGGCGGGAGGACTCTACGAGCAGTACTTC; CDR3aa: CSVEVSREAGGLYEQYF; j_gene: TRBJ2-7; d_gene: TRBD2; v_gene: TRBV29-1; abundance: NA
CDR3nt: TGTGCCAGCAGTCGTGGGGGGACTCATAACACAGATACGCAGTATTTT; CDR3aa: CASSRGGTHNTDTQYF; j_gene: TRBJ2-3; d_gene: NA; v_gene: TRBV2; abundance: NA
CDR3nt: TGTGCCAGCAGTTCACTGGACAGGGTTGGAAACGAGCAGTACTTC; CDR3aa: CASSSLDRVGNEQYF; j_gene: TRBJ2-7; d_gene: TRBD1; v_gene: TRBV7-2; abundance: NA
CDR3nt: TGCAGTGCTAGCTTGACAGATACGCAGTATTTT; CDR3aa: CSASLTDTQYF; j_gene: TRBJ2-3; d_gene: NA; v_gene: TRBV20-1; abundance: once
CDR3nt: TGTGCCAGCAGCCCGTTGGGGCGGGATAACGAGCAGTACTTC; CDR3aa: CASSPLGRDNEQYF; j_gene: TRBJ2-7; d_gene: NA; v_gene: TRBV14; abundance: NA
CDR3nt: TGCAGTGCTCTCTCACCAACGGGGCAGTTCTTC; CDR3aa: CSALSPTGQFF; j_gene: TRBJ2-1; d_gene: NA; v_gene: TRBV20-1; abundance: NA
CDR3nt: TGCGCCAGCAGCTTGGATTGGGCAGCCTCCTATAATTCACCCCTCCACTTT; CDR3aa: CASSLDWAASYNSPLHF; j_gene: TRBJ1-6; d_gene: NA; v_gene: TRBV5-1; abundance: once
CDR3nt: TGCGCCAGCAGCTTGGCCTTTGGGGGAGGGCAAGAGACCCAGTACTTC; CDR3aa: CASSLAFGGGQETQYF; j_gene: TRBJ2-5; d_gene: TRBD2; v_gene: TRBV5-1; abundance: NA
CDR3nt: TGTGCCAGGGGAGGGAGAGTCCTTTACTCCTACGAGCAGTACTTC; CDR3aa: CARGGRVLYSYEQYF; j_gene: TRBJ2-7; d_gene: TRBD2; v_gene: TRBV27; abundance: NA
CDR3nt: TGTGCCAGCAGTTACTATGGGACAGGCAATTCACCCCTCCACTTT; CDR3aa: CASSYYGTGNSPLHF; j_gene: TRBJ1-6; d_gene: TRBD1; v_gene: TRBV6-5; abundance: NA
CDR3nt: TGCGCCAGCAGACAGGATACCAACTCTGGAAACACCATATATTTT; CDR3aa: CASRQDTNSGNTIYF; j_gene: TRBJ1-3; d_gene: NA; v_gene: TRBV5-1; abundance: NA
CDR3nt: TGTGCCAGCAGCTTTACAGGGGGTGGTTTCGGTAGTCAGCCCCAGCATTTT; CDR3aa: CASSFTGGGFGSQPQHF; j_gene: TRBJ1-5; d_gene: TRBD1; v_gene: TRBV5-6; abundance: NA
CDR3nt: TGCGCCAGCAGCCAAGTGACTAGCGGCCTCCACGAGCAGTACTTC; CDR3aa: CASSQVTSGLHEQYF; j_gene: TRBJ2-7; d_gene: TRBD2; v_gene: TRBV4-1; abundance: few
CDR3nt: TGTGCCAGCAGCGTGAGACAGGGAATGAACACTGAAGCTTTCTTT; CDR3aa: CASSVRQGMNTEAFF; j_gene: TRBJ1-1; d_gene: TRBD1; v_gene: TRBV11-2; abundance: few
CDR3nt: TGTGCCAGCAGTACACAGGTCGGCTATGGCTACACCTTC; CDR3aa: CASSTQVGYGYTF; j_gene: TRBJ1-2; d_gene: NA; v_gene: TRBV6-1; abundance: NA
CDR3nt: TGTGCCAGCAGCCAAGATTTGGGGACAGGGGGAGAAAAACTGTTTTTT; CDR3aa: CASSQDLGTGGEKLFF; j_gene: TRBJ1-4; d_gene: TRBD1; v_gene: TRBV4-2; abundance: few
CDR3nt: TGTGCCATCAGTGATACAGGGGAGAATCAGCCCCAGCATTTT; CDR3aa: CAISDTGENQPQHF; j_gene: TRBJ1-5; d_gene: TRBD1; v_gene: TRBV10-3; abundance: NA
CDR3nt: TGTGCCAGCAGTGAAGCGCTGAGGGACTTCCGGGGTGAGACCCAGTACTTC; CDR3aa: CASSEALRDFRGETQYF; j_gene: TRBJ2-5; d_gene: NA; v_gene: TRBV2; abundance: few
CDR3nt: TGTGCCAGCAGCTTGGGAGGACGACCCTACGAGCAGTACTTC; CDR3aa: CASSLGGRPYEQYF; j_gene: TRBJ2-7; d_gene: NA; v_gene: TRBV7-9; abundance: NA
CDR3nt: TGTGCCAGCAGGCTAGCGGGAGCAAGCACAGATACGCAGTATTTT; CDR3aa: CASRLAGASTDTQYF; j_gene: TRBJ2-3; d_gene: TRBD2; v_gene: TRBV6-5; abundance: NA